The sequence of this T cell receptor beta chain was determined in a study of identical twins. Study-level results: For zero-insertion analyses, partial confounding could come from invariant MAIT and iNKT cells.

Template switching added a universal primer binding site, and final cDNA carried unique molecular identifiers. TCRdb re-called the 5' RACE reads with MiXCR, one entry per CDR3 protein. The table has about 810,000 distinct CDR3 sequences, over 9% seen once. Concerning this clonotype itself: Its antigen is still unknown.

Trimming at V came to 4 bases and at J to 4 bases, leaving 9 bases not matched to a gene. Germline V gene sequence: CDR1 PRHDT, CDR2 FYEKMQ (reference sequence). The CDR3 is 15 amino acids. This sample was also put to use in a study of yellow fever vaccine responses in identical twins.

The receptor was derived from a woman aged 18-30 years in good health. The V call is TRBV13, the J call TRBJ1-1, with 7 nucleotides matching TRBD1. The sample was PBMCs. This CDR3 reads CASSSRDRQGTEAFF. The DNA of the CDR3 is TGTGCCAGCAGCTCCCGGGACAGACAAGGCACTGAAGCTTTCTTT.